This entry is about one TCR beta chain. The CDR3 runs 15 residues. V dropped 0 bases and J dropped 3 bases, with 11 bases sitting between them. From germline, CDR1 is SGHTA and CDR2 FQGNSA. This sample is part of a study of control samples from healthy donors and cancer patients. Using immunoSEQ multiplex PCR, the repertoire was profiled, and TCRdb retains in-frame clones only, with some absent. The sample records 160,000 or so clones, roughly 92% being singletons. Material for sequencing was blood. The chain links TRBV7-2 to TRBJ1-1; D remains ambiguous. The origin of this receptor is a woman in her twenties or thirties in good health. CDR3 nucleotide sequence: TGTGCCAGCAGCTTAGCGGAGGGCTGGTACACTGAAGCTTTCTTT. Amino acids: CASSLAEGWYTEAFF.